This T cell receptor beta chain was captured in a study of blood T cells in healthy people across ages. This clonotype was observed a handful of times. Germline V CDR1 and CDR2: KGHSY, FQNENV. V lost 1 base, J lost 5 bases, and 14 bases lay in between. The CDR3 covers 15 residues. PCR was performed a second time for 7 to 11 cycles using a sample-barcoded 5' primer and a J-beta primer mix. Each CDR3 protein gets one entry after TCRdb re-called the 5' RACE reads with MiXCR. The profile shows fewer than 1,200,000 distinct CDR3 sequences, roughly a quarter of them singletons. The sample was also linked to a second study, of T cells of mothers and their children. As reported in that work: All donors were healthy and Caucasian; they were a few mothers and their six children.

Material for sequencing was blood. The TCR comes from a girl aged 2 to 10 in good health. The chain joins TRBV16 to TRBJ1-2, with D perhaps TRBD1 (6 bases). CDR3 DNA sequence: TGTGCCAGCAGCCAATTAAACAGGGCAACGTATGGCTACACCTTC. It yields the protein CASSQLNRATYGYTF.